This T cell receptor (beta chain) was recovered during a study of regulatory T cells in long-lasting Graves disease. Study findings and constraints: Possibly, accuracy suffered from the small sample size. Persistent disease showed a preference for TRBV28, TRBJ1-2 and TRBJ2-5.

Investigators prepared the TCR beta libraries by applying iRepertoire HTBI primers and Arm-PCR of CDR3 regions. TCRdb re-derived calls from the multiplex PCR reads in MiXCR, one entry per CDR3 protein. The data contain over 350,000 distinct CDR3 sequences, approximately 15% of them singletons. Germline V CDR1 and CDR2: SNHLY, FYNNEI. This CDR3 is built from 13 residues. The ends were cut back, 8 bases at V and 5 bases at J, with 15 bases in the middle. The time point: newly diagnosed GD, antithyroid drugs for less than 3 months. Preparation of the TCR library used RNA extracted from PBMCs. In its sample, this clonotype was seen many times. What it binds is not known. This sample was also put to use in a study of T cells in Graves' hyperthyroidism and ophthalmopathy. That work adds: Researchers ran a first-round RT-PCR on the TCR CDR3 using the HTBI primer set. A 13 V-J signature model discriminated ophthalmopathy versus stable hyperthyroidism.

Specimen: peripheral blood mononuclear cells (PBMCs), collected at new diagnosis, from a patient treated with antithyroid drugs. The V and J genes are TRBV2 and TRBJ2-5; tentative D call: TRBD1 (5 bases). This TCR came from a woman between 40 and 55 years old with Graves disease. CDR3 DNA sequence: TGTGCCAGCGCAGGCATATCAGGGGAGACCCAGTACTTC. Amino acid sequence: CASAGISGETQYF.